Shown below are 18 T cell receptor beta chains from a single sample sequenced in a study of persistence of HIV-infected CD4 T cells. The antigens of these receptors remain unknown. The immunoSEQ assay was version 4, run in survey mode. Measured with immunoSEQ multiplex PCR; TCRdb has only the in-frame clones, and not every one. This sample has roughly 41,000 clones, with about 91% found just once. Cells were stimulated nonspecifically with anti-CD3/anti-CD28 magnetic beads. Sorting selected CD4+ T cells upregulating both CD40 ligand and CD69. Here the sequenced sample was CD4+ T cells sorted from PBMCs after approximately 19-hour stimulation, taken from a patient who received antiretroviral therapy. The receptors derive from an adult man with HIV who was CMV-seropositive.

The chain has TRBV19 and TRBJ1-5; 10 nucleotides align to TRBD1. Germline trimming cut 5 bases from V and 2 bases from J; bases unmatched to any gene: 9. The CDR3 covers 17 residues. Germline lookup yields CDR1 LNHDA and CDR2 SQIVND (reference sequence). Here the CDR3 reads CASSRDRGRGGNQPQHF. The DNA of the CDR3 is TGTGCCAGTAGTCGGGACAGGGGTCGGGGAGGCAATCAGCCCCAGCATTTT.

V and J are TRBV6-5 and TRBJ1-4; D remains unclear. The CDR3 covers 14 residues. V lost 6 bases to trimming and J lost 4 bases, with 12 bases between them. Germline V CDR1 and CDR2: MNHEY, SVGAGI. CDR3 sequence (DNA): TGTGCCAGCAGCGGCCAGACTTTTAATGAAAAACTGTTTTTT. As protein: CASSGQTFNEKLFF.

This clone was detected only once. V gene TRBV25-1 combines with J gene TRBJ2-7, with 8 positions matching TRBD1. Germline assignment: CDR1 MGHDK and CDR2 SYGVNS. This CDR3 is 13 amino acids long. The trim removed 4 bases at V and 7 bases at J, leaving 6 bases unmatched. The CDR3 loop reads CASSGPRQGEQYF. CDR3 in DNA: TGTGCCAGCAGTGGTCCCCGACAGGGGGAGCAGTACTTC.

The chain has TRBV6-5 and TRBJ1-1; no definite D call. The CDR3 is made up of 11 amino acids. V lost 6 bases to trimming and J lost 2 bases, with 4 bases between them. CDR1 and CDR2 from the germline V gene are MNHEY and SVGAGI. This CDR3 is CASRRNTEAFF. CDR3 DNA sequence: TGTGCCAGCAGACGAAACACTGAAGCTTTCTTT.

This chain joins TRBV2 and TRBJ2-7, with D perhaps matching TRBD2 (7 bases). V shed 6 bases and J shed 5 bases, with 20 bases lying between them. This CDR3 has 15 residues. CDR1 is SNHLY and CDR2 is FYNNEI in the germline V gene. CDR3 DNA sequence: TGTGCCAGCAGGGGGGGGGCAAAATCCCGGGACGAGCAGTACTTC. This encodes CASRGGAKSRDEQYF.

The V gene is TRBV5-1, the J gene TRBJ2-1, with 8 positions matching TRBD2. J lost 0 bases, V lost 1 base, and 3 bases had no gene match. The germline V gene has CDR1 SGHRS and CDR2 YFSETQ. There are 16 residues in the CDR3. The CDR3 nucleotides are TGCGCCAGCAGCTTGACTAGCGGACTCTCCTACAATGAGCAGTTCTTC. Translated, it gives CASSLTSGLSYNEQFF.

This sequence joins TRBV10-3 and TRBJ2-2; D is possibly TRBD1 (7 bases). This CDR3 is 16 amino acids long. Germline CDR1 is ENHRY and CDR2 is SYGVKD. Trimming shortened V by 7 bases and J by 5 bases, and 20 bases separated the two germline ends. The CDR3 DNA reads as TGTGCCATCACCATACAGGGGTTCAGCGGGACCGGGGAGCTGTTTTTT. This gives the protein CAITIQGFSGTGELFF.

The chain combines TRBV5-1 with TRBJ1-1; maybe TRBD1 (6 bases). The CDR3 runs 15 residues. Germline-derived CDR1 and CDR2 are SGHRS and YFSETQ. V gave up 0 bases and J gave up 2 bases, with 11 bases separating them. This CDR3 is CASSLAWTANTEAFF. The CDR3 DNA reads TGCGCCAGCAGCTTGGCCTGGACAGCTAACACTGAAGCTTTCTTT.

V and J are TRBV29-1 and TRBJ1-2; the D gene is possibly TRBD1 (5 bases). Trimming left V 3 bases short and J 5 bases short, with 10 bases between. This CDR3 spans 12 amino acids. Per germline, CDR1 SQVTM and CDR2 ANQGSEA. DNA for the CDR3: TGCAGCGTTGATCGGGGGACGTATGGCTACACCTTC. This encodes CSVDRGTYGYTF.

The chain combines TRBV6-6 with TRBJ1-2, with TRBD1 matching 8 bases. CDR1 and CDR2 from the germline V gene are MNHNY and SVGAGI (reference sequence). The V and J ends lost 6 bases and 1 base, in that order; junction bases with no gene match: 13. CDR3 length: 17 amino acids. The CDR3 DNA follows: TGTGCCAGCAGCCGAGGATTGGGGACAGGACTTAACTATGGCTACACCTTC. Its translation: CASSRGLGTGLNYGYTF.

The V and J genes are TRBV14 and TRBJ1-3, with TRBD1 matching 8 bases. The CDR3 has 15 amino acids. Trimming removed 6 bases from V and 0 bases from J; junction bases left unmatched: 4. Germline-derived CDR1 and CDR2 are SGHDN and FVKESK. CDR3 amino acids: CASRPGTGSGNTIYF. In DNA, the CDR3 is TGTGCCAGCAGGCCCGGGACAGGCTCTGGAAACACCATATATTTT.

This clone was found once. V gene TRBV6-5 combines with J gene TRBJ2-7; 8 nucleotides match TRBD1. CDR3 size: 12 residues. Germline CDR1 MNHEY, CDR2 SVGAGI. The trim removed 6 bases at V and 9 bases at J, leaving 7 bases unmatched. For the CDR3, the DNA is TGTGCCAGCAGCCGACCTACAGGGGGGCAGTACTTC. Amino acid sequence: CASSRPTGGQYF.

The chain joins TRBV19 to TRBJ1-2; D not resolved. Germline V CDR1 and CDR2: LNHDA, SQIVND (reference sequence). The V end lost 2 bases, the J end lost 1 base, and 8 bases lay between the germline ends. CDR3 length: 14 residues. CDR3 protein: CASSINSVNYGYTF. The CDR3 nucleotides are TGTGCCAGTAGTATAAACAGCGTTAACTATGGCTACACCTTC.

The V and J genes are TRBV9 and TRBJ2-1, with D possibly TRBD1 on 6 matching bases. The germline gives CDR1 SGDLS, CDR2 YYNGEE. This CDR3 spans 15 amino acids. Trimming left V 0 bases short and J 4 bases short, with 11 bases between. CDR3 region: CASSVGAGDYNEQFF. CDR3 in DNA: TGTGCCAGCAGCGTAGGGGCAGGGGATTACAATGAGCAGTTCTTC.

The chain is built from TRBV6-5 and TRBJ2-5; the D is unclear. In germline, CDR1 is MNHEY, CDR2 SVGAGI. The germline V and J ends were trimmed by 7 bases and 0 bases, with 9 bases remaining between them. This CDR3 is 13 amino acids long. The CDR3 loop reads CASKRPYQETQYF. The DNA for the CDR3 is TGTGCCAGCAAAAGACCCTACCAAGAGACCCAGTACTTC.

The count of this clone is one. This rearrangement joins TRBV7-6 to TRBJ2-3; 9 nucleotides line up with TRBD1. CDR3 length: 15 amino acids. V lost 5 bases and J lost 1; bases outside the gene matches: 4. The germline V gene has CDR1 SGHVS and CDR2 FNYEAQ. The CDR3 DNA follows: TGTGCCAGCAGCCCGAGGGACAGGGGCACAGATACGCAGTATTTT. It codes for CASSPRDRGTDTQYF.

Worth noting for this clone: An end of the junction differs from the germline gene, which may be a read error. V gene TRBV7-7 combines with J gene TRBJ2-2; 8 bases are a match to TRBD2. This CDR3 has 16 residues. Germline CDR1 is SSHAT and CDR2 is FNYEAQ (reference sequence). The CDR3, as DNA: TGTGCTAGCAGCTTAGCGGGACATGACATAACCGGGGAGCTGTTTTTT. Translation gives CASSLAGHDITGELFF.

The rearrangement uses TRBV10-3 and TRBJ2-7; 7 nucleotides line up with TRBD1. J was trimmed by 2 bases and V by 6 bases; bases with no gene match: 4. Germline V gene sequence: CDR1 ENHRY, CDR2 SYGVKD. The CDR3 has 13 residues. As DNA, the CDR3 is TGTGCCATCAGGCCGGGACAGCCCTACGAGCAGTACTTC. Its translation: CAIRPGQPYEQYF.